These 23 T cell receptor beta chains were all obtained from the same sample, sequenced in a study of cytomegalovirus exposure and HLA in healthy donors. Researchers ran the PCR with 60 Vbeta and 13 Jbeta primers. Repertoires were generated with immunoSEQ multiplex PCR, while TCRdb's copy carries only in-frame clones and drops some. Of about 190,000 clones listed, almost 80% are singletons. The sequenced sample consisted of PBMCs. Receptor source: a young woman in good health and CMV-seronegative.

The V and J genes are TRBV5-1 and TRBJ2-6; possibly TRBD1 for D (7 bases). V was trimmed by 4 bases and J by 3 bases, leaving 20 bases between them. This CDR3 is built from 18 residues. CDR1 is SGHRS, CDR2 YFSETQ, per germline. The DNA of the CDR3 is TGCGCCAGCAGCAGCCCACCAGGAGGGGACAGTGGGGCCAACGTCCTGACTTTC. Translated: CASSSPPGGDSGANVLTF.

The chain employs TRBV4-1 and TRBJ2-1, with a weak D call TRBD2 (5 bases). Germline-derived CDR1 and CDR2 are MGHRA and YSYEKL. The germline V and J ends were trimmed by 0 bases and 1 base, with 13 bases remaining between them. This CDR3 spans 17 amino acids. The CDR3 sequence: CASSQDPLAGSYNEQFF. DNA of the CDR3: TGCGCCAGCAGCCAAGATCCCCTAGCTGGATCCTACAATGAGCAGTTCTTC.

The V and J genes are TRBV2 and TRBJ1-6; D is unclear. Germline-derived CDR1 and CDR2 are SNHLY and FYNNEI. V gave up 8 bases and J gave up 4 bases, with 9 bases separating them. The CDR3 runs 13 residues. CDR3 residues: CASDLGYNSPLHF. The CDR3 bases are TGTGCCAGCGATCTAGGATATAATTCACCCCTCCACTTT.

V usage is TRBV18 and J usage is TRBJ1-2; D may be TRBD1 (5 bases). The V gene lost 0 bases and the J gene lost 4 bases, with 12 bases spanning the gap. The CDR3 runs 15 residues. The germline V gene has CDR1 KGHSH and CDR2 LQKENI. As DNA, the CDR3 is TGTGCCAGCTCACCACCGCAGGGTTTATCCTATGGCTACACCTTC. Its protein is CASSPPQGLSYGYTF.

The chain is built from TRBV6-5 and TRBJ1-2; D ambiguous. The germline V gene has CDR1 MNHEY and CDR2 SVGAGI. This CDR3 has 14 residues. Trimming removed 0 bases at V and 9 bases at J, with 14 bases between. The CDR3 coding sequence is TGTGCCAGCAGTTACTCCTCCGGTCAGGTAAGCTACACCTTC. As protein: CASSYSSGQVSYTF.

The V gene is TRBV30, the J gene TRBJ1-5, with 8 nucleotides matching TRBD1. Germline CDR1 GTSNPN, CDR2 SVGIG (reference sequence). This CDR3 contains 15 residues. V shed 3 bases, J shed 2 bases, and the junction held 6 bases outside the gene matches. The CDR3 is CAWSADRGGNQPQHF. CDR3 coding DNA: TGTGCCTGGAGCGCTGACAGGGGAGGCAATCAGCCCCAGCATTTT.

V and J are TRBV7-2 and TRBJ2-3; 10 bases line up with TRBD2. V lost 2 bases and J lost 6; bases outside the gene matches: 11. Germline CDR1 reads SGHTA; CDR2 reads FQGNSA. The CDR3 length is 17 residues. In DNA, the CDR3 is TGTGCCAGCAGCTTACGTCCGGGCCTAGCGGGAGCGGATACGCAGTATTTT. Amino acids: CASSLRPGLAGADTQYF.

The chain links TRBV7-9 to TRBJ1-1; possibly TRBD1 for D (5 bases). CDR3 size: 12 residues. V was pared by 5 bases and J by 7 bases, with 11 bases between. The germline V gene encodes CDR1 SEHNR and CDR2 FQNEAQ (reference sequence). CDR3 sequence reads: CASSPSTGEAFF. The CDR3 nucleotides read TGTGCCAGCAGCCCCAGCACAGGTGAAGCTTTCTTT.

The V call is TRBV7-2, the J call TRBJ2-2; 11 positions agree with TRBD1. Trimming at V came to 5 bases and at J to 5 bases, leaving 13 bases not matched to a gene. Germline V gives CDR1 SGHTA, CDR2 FQGNSA. The CDR3 contains 18 residues. CDR3 nucleotides: TGTGCCAGCAGCATCACTCCGGGACAGGGGGTTAGAACCGGGGAGCTGTTTTTT. Its protein product is CASSITPGQGVRTGELFF.

The J gene is TRBJ1-1, the V gene TRBV7-2, with D perhaps matching TRBD1 (5 bases). CDR1 and CDR2 from the germline V gene are SGHTA and FQGNSA. V was pared by 4 bases and J by 1 base, with 10 bases between. This CDR3 spans 14 amino acids. DNA for the CDR3: TGTGCCAGCAGCTCTACAGGCCCGAACACTGAAGCTTTCTTT. Protein product: CASSSTGPNTEAFF.

Comment on this clone: Mismatch with germline at one junction end may stem from a read error. This same CDR3 is encoded by further DNA sequences in the sample. V usage is TRBV4-3 and J usage is TRBJ1-6; 12 nucleotides match TRBD1. The CDR3 loop spans 21 amino acids. Germline V CDR1 and CDR2: LGHNA, YSLEER. CDR3 bases: TGCGCCAGCAGCCAGCGACCCCGGGACAGGGGGCCTCGGTCGTCGAATTCCCCCCTCCACTTT. As protein: CASSQRPRDRGPRSSNSPLHF.

J is TRBJ2-7 and V is TRBV7-9, with 8 bases aligning to TRBD1. The J segment lost 4 bases and the V segment lost 3 bases, leaving 14 bases of the junction unmatched. CDR1 is SEHNR and CDR2 is FQNEAQ in the germline V gene (reference sequence). The length of the CDR3 is 17 residues. The chain's CDR3 is CASSFGQGRLERYEQYF. The CDR3 nucleotides are TGTGCCAGCAGCTTTGGACAGGGAAGGCTGGAGAGATACGAGCAGTACTTC.

This clone was counted a few times. The CDR3 here is CASAQGAGEQYF. DNA for the CDR3: TGTGCCAGTGCGCAGGGGGCTGGCGAGCAGTACTTC. The gene calls are TRBV19 and TRBJ2-7, with TRBD1 matching over 8 bases. The germline V gene encodes CDR1 LNHDA and CDR2 SQIVND (reference sequence). The CDR3 extends over 12 amino acids. Germline trimming cut 8 bases from V and 6 bases from J; bases unmatched to any gene: 6. Combining the CDR3 with reference TRBV19 and TRBJ2-7 gives the whole variable domain DGGITQSPKYLFRKEGQNVTLSCEQNLNHDAMYWYRQDPGQGLRLIYYSQIVNDFQKGDIAEGYSVSREKKESFPLTVTSAQKNPTAFYLCASAQGAGEQYFGPGTRLTVT.

The V gene is TRBV27, the J gene TRBJ2-3; tentatively, D is TRBD1 (5 bases). Per germline, CDR1 MNHEY and CDR2 SMNVEV (reference sequence). The CDR3 has 12 residues. V was shortened by 5 bases and J by 8 bases, with 11 bases between the two germline ends. The CDR3 here is CASSLGQTTQYF. As DNA, the CDR3 is TGTGCCAGCAGTCTGGGGCAGACTACGCAGTATTTT.

The chain has TRBV19 and TRBJ1-1, with 11 bases aligning to TRBD1. The CDR3 runs 16 residues. Per the germline V gene, CDR1 is LNHDA and CDR2 is SQIVND (reference sequence). Trimming removed 4 bases from V and 7 bases from J; junction bases left unmatched: 11. The CDR3 coding sequence is TGTGCCAGTAGTACCAGGAGGGGACAGGGGGTAGGTGAAGCTTTCTTT. It yields the protein CASSTRRGQGVGEAFF.

The chain has TRBV11-2 and TRBJ2-1; 7 nucleotides agree with TRBD2. Trimming removed 5 bases from V and 7 bases from J; junction bases left unmatched: 14. The CDR3 runs to 16 residues. Per the germline V gene, CDR1 is SGHAT and CDR2 is FQNNGV. CDR3 bases: TGTGCCAGCAGCCCCCTCGACGGACTAGGTGGGAATGAGCAGTTCTTC. It translates to CASSPLDGLGGNEQFF. The entire variable domain, with the rest obtained from reference TRBV11-2 and TRBJ2-1, is as follows: EAGVAQSPRYKIIEKRQSVAFWCNPISGHATLYWYQQILGQGPKLLIQFQNNGVVDDSQLPKDRFSAERLKGVDSTLKIQPAKLEDSAVYLCASSPLDGLGGNEQFFGPGTRLTVL.

This rearrangement joins TRBV29-1 to TRBJ1-2, with D unclear. The CDR3 covers 12 residues. Germline V gene data show CDR1 as SQVTM and CDR2 as ANQGSEA. V was cut by 4 bases and J by 3 bases, with 9 bases left in between. The CDR3, as DNA: TGCAGCGTTGTAGCTGGCCACTATGGCTACACCTTC. Its protein product is CSVVAGHYGYTF.

There are a few counts of this clone. The gene calls are TRBV29-1 and TRBJ2-3; a weak D match, TRBD2 (5 bases). CDR3 length: 15 residues. The ends were cut back, 3 bases at V and 0 bases at J, with 13 bases in the middle. Germline CDR1 and CDR2: SQVTM and ANQGSEA. CDR3 nucleotide sequence: TGCAGCGTTGACGGTAGCGTCGGAAGCACAGATACGCAGTATTTT. As protein: CSVDGSVGSTDTQYF.

The V gene is TRBV18, the J gene TRBJ1-5; the match to TRBD1 covers 10 bases. The CDR3 runs to 16 residues. The V gene's germline CDR1 is KGHSH and CDR2 LQKENI. J lost 6 bases, V lost 6 bases, and 11 bases had no gene match. DNA for the CDR3: TGTGCCAGCTCCCCCGGACAGGGGGATCTGTTTCAGCCCCAGCATTTT. This gives the protein CASSPGQGDLFQPQHF.

This clone was seen once. CDR3 in DNA: TGTGCCAGCAGCGGTAGCGGGGGCCCTAGCACAGATACGCAGTATTTT. This encodes CASSGSGGPSTDTQYF. V is TRBV9 and J is TRBJ2-3; 9 bases match TRBD2. CDR3 length: 16 amino acids. CDR1 and CDR2 from the germline V gene are SGDLS and YYNGEE. V lost 3 bases, J lost 0 bases, and 5 bases stayed unmatched.

The chain recombines TRBV10-1 with TRBJ2-2; TRBD1 matches 10 bases. From germline, CDR1 is WNHNN and CDR2 SYGVQD (reference sequence). CDR3 length: 15 residues. Trimming removed 6 bases from V and 9 bases from J; junction bases left unmatched: 10. As DNA, the CDR3 is TGCGCCAGCAGACCCGGGACAGGGGCGTCTCGGGAGCTGTTTTTT. It is translated as CASRPGTGASRELFF.

This sequence joins TRBV19 and TRBJ1-1; 8 bases are a match to TRBD1. Germline trimming cut 5 bases from V and 5 bases from J; bases unmatched to any gene: 13. Germline V lookup: CDR1 LNHDA, CDR2 SQIVND (reference sequence). The CDR3 length is 16 residues. The CDR3 loop is CASSRGTGGSKTEAFF. The CDR3 bases are TGTGCCAGTAGTCGTGGAACAGGGGGGTCGAAGACTGAAGCTTTCTTT.

J is TRBJ1-2 and V is TRBV27, with D perhaps TRBD1 (6 bases). Between the trimmed V and J ends, which lost 8 bases and 2 bases, there was a span of 15 bases. The germline V gene encodes CDR1 MNHEY and CDR2 SMNVEV (reference sequence). This CDR3 comprises 14 residues. CDR3 nucleotide sequence: TGTGCCAGCGGCCGACAGGCCTTCAACTATGGCTACACCTTC. Translation gives CASGRQAFNYGYTF.